The count of the clone carrying this T cell receptor (beta chain) is one. This record belongs to a study of control samples from healthy donors and cancer patients. Germline CDR1 KGHDR, CDR2 SFDVKD. V lost 6 bases and J lost 5; bases outside the gene matches: 11. This CDR3 contains 18 residues. Measured with immunoSEQ multiplex PCR; TCRdb has only the in-frame clones, and not every one. This table has 350,000 to 450,000 clones, approximately 90% appearing once. This receptor was identified in a man in his forties with head and neck cancer. The V call is TRBV24-1, the J call TRBJ2-2; 13 nucleotides match TRBD2. Sequencing used PBMCs. This CDR3 is CATSKQLAGGMMTGELFF. DNA of the CDR3: TGTGCCACCAGTAAACAACTAGCGGGGGGGATGATGACCGGGGAGCTGTTTTTT.